This T cell receptor beta chain was profiled in a study of T cell responses to AZD1222 COVID-19 vaccine. Sequencing was performed with immunoSEQ multiplex PCR; in TCRdb, only in-frame clones are kept and a portion is missing. This table holds some 110,000 clones, roughly nine tenths found once. The length of the CDR3 is 15 residues. Trimming took off 4 bases at V and 0 bases at J, with 10 bases between the two ends. Germline CDR1 MGHDK, CDR2 SYGVNS. The TCR was taken from an adult in good health. The chain uses TRBV25-1 and TRBJ1-3; a weak D match, TRBD1 (6 bases). The material sequenced was peripheral blood, taken on day 0 of AZD1222 vaccination. The CDR3 loop is CASSGAGVSGNTIYF. The CDR3 coding sequence is TGTGCCAGCAGTGGGGCAGGGGTCTCTGGAAACACCATATATTTT.